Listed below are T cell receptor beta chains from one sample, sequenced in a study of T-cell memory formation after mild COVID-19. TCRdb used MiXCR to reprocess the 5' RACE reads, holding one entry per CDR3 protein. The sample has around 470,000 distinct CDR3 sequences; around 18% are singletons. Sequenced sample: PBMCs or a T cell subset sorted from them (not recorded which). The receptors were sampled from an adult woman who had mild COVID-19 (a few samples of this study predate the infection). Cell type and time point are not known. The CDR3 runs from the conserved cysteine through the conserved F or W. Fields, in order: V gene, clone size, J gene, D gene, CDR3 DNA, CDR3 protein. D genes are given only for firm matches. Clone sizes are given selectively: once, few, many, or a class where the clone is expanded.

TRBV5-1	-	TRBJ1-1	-	TGCGCCAGCAGGGGGACGGTGAACACTGAAGCTTTCTTT	CASRGTVNTEAFF
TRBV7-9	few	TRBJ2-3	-	TGTGCCAGCAGCCGCCGGGGGAGCACAGATACGCAGTATTTT	CASSRRGSTDTQYF
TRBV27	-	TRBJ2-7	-	TGTGCCAGCAGGGTACACCGGTACGCAACCTACGAGCAGTACTTC	CASRVHRYATYEQYF
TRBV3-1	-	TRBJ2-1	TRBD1	TGTGCCAGCAGCCCAGCGGTGGGACAGGGGTACAATGAGCAGTTCTTC	CASSPAVGQGYNEQFF
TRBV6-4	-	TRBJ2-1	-	TGTGCCAGCAAAGAACAAAGCTCCTACAATGAGCAGTTCTTC	CASKEQSSYNEQFF
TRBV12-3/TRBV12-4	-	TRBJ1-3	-	TGTGCCAGCAGTAAGACCTCTGGAAACACCATATATTTT	CASSKTSGNTIYF
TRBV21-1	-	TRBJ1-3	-	TGTGCCAGCAGCATTCGGGGGGTCAATGGAAACACCATATATTTT	CASSIRGVNGNTIYF
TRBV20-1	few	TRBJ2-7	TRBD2	TGCAGTGCTAACGCACCAAGCGGGGGGCCTTACTCCTACGAGCAGTACTTC	CSANAPSGGPYSYEQYF
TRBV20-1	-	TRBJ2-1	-	TGCAGTGCTCCTTACTACAATGAGCAGTTCTTC	CSAPYYNEQFF
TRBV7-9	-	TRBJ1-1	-	TGTGCCAGCAGCTTAGTGCGGCGGACTGAAGCTTTCTTT	CASSLVRRTEAFF
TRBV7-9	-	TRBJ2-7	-	TGTGCCAGCAGCACTACCGTAGCGTACGAGCAGTACTTC	CASSTTVAYEQYF
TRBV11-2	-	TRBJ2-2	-	TGTGCCAGCAGATTCGCGGGGTCGAACACCGGGGAGCTGTTTTTT	CASRFAGSNTGELFF
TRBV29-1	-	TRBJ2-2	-	TGCAGCGTTGCGGGTCTTAACACCGGGGAGCTGTTTTTT	CSVAGLNTGELFF
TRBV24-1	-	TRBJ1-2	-	TGTGCCACCAGTGATCCCTCGGGGTCGGCCCTCTATGGCTACACCTTC	CATSDPSGSALYGYTF
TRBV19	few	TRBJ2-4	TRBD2	TGTGCCAGTCAACCCAGCGGGAGGGGGAACATTCAGTACTTC	CASQPSGRGNIQYF
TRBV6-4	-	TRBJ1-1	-	TGTGCCAGTACAGGGTACACTGAAGCTTTCTTT	CASTGYTEAFF
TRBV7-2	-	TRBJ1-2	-	TGTGCCAGCAGCACCCGGGGAGGCCCGGGAGGCTACACCTTC	CASSTRGGPGGYTF
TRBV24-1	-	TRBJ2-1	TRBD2	TGTGCCACCAGTGACCTTAGCGGGAGTTCATACAATGAGCAGTTCTTC	CATSDLSGSSYNEQFF
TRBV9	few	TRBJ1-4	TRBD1	TGTGCCAGCAGCTCTGGGAGGGACAGGGTTAATGAAAAACTGTTTTTT	CASSSGRDRVNEKLFF
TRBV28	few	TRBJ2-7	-	TGTGCCAGCAGTCCGGTTAAGGGAGGATACGAGCAGTACTTC	CASSPVKGGYEQYF
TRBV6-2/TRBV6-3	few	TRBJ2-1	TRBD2	TGTGCCAGCAGGCCTCAAGGCCGGGACTATTACAATGAGCAGTTCTTC	CASRPQGRDYYNEQFF
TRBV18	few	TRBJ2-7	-	TGTGCCAGCTCACCAGGTGGTTACTCCTACGAGCAGTACTTC	CASSPGGYSYEQYF
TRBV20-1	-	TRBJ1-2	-	TGCAGGATATCCGGGGTTAATGGCTACACCTTC	CRISGVNGYTF
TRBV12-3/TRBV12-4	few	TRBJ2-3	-	TGTGCCAGCAGTTTATTGGGCCCGAGGGTCCCAGATACGCAGTATTTT	CASSLLGPRVPDTQYF
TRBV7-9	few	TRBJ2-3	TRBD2	TGTGCCAGCAGCTCATCCACAAGGCGACTAGCGGGAGATACGCAGTATTTT	CASSSSTRRLAGDTQYF
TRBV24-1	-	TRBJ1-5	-	TGTGCCACCAGTGGCGGGGTCCATCAGCCCCAGCATTTT	CATSGGVHQPQHF
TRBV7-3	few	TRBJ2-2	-	TGTGCCAGCAGCTTCTCTCACACCGGGGAGCTGTTTTTT	CASSFSHTGELFF
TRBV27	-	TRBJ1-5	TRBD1	TGTGCCAGCAGAAAAACAGGACCCCAGGGGGGTAGTAGCAATCAGCCCCAGCATTTT	CASRKTGPQGGSSNQPQHF
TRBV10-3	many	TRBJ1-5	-	TGTGCCATCAGTGAGTCGGGCGGCAGTCAGCCCCAGCATTTT	CAISESGGSQPQHF
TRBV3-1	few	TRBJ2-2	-	TGTGCCAGCAGCCCTCCGGGACTCATCACCGGGGAGCTGTTTTTT	CASSPPGLITGELFF
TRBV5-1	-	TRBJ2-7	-	TGCGCCAGCAGCTGGACGACTGGACCCTACGAGCAGTACTTC	CASSWTTGPYEQYF
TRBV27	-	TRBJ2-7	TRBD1	TGTGCCAGCAGTTTACGGACAGGACGAAACGAGCAGTACTTC	CASSLRTGRNEQYF
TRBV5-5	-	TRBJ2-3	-	TGTGCCAGCAGCCCAACTAGTTCAGATACGCAGTATTTT	CASSPTSSDTQYF
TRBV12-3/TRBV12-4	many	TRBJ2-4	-	TGTGCCAGCAGGGATTCAGGGGGAGGCGCCAAAAACATTCAGTACTTC	CASRDSGGGAKNIQYF
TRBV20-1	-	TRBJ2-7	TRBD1	TGCAGTGCTAGAGATCGTGAGACAGGGGTGCCCTACGAGCAGTACTTC	CSARDRETGVPYEQYF
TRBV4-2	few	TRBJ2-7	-	TGTGCCAGCAGCCAGGATGACACCTACGAGCAGTACTTC	CASSQDDTYEQYF
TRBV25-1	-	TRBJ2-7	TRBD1	TGTGCCAGCAGTGAATCGGGTGGGGCAGGGGGCTCCTACGAGCAGTACTTC	CASSESGGAGGSYEQYF
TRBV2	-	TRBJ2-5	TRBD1	TGTGCCAGCAGTGGACAGGGGAAACAAGAGACCCAGTACTTC	CASSGQGKQETQYF
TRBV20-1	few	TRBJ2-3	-	TGCAGTGCTAGAGAAATTCGAGGTGGCACAGATACGCAGTATTTT	CSAREIRGGTDTQYF
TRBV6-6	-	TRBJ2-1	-	TGTGCCAGCAGTCCGACCGAGGAGCAGTTCTTC	CASSPTEEQFF
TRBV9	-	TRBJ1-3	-	TGTGCCAGCAGCGAGGATGACTCTGGAAACACCATATATTTT	CASSEDDSGNTIYF
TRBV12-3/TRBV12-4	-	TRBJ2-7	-	TGTGCCAGCACTCAAACTGGGGCAGGGGACTACGAGCAGTACTTC	CASTQTGAGDYEQYF